This is a list of T cell receptor beta chains from one sample in a study of technical replicates of blood from a handful of donors. Here immunoSEQ multiplex PCR was the method, and the copy in TCRdb shows in-frame clones only, minus some. The data contain around 90,000 clones, roughly 94% of them seen just once; the ten biggest clones take up approximately 0.39%. The sample was T cells isolated from PBMCs. Receptors were obtained from a human donor in good health. Each CDR3 is given with its conserved first and last residue. Each record gives: J gene, D gene, clone size, V gene, CDR3 protein, CDR3 DNA. D genes are given only for firm matches. The size of a clone is reported for some rows only, either as once, few or many, or as a class for expanded clones.

j_call: TRBJ2-1
d_call: .
clone_size: .
v_call: TRBV7-3
cdr3_aa: CASSANRVNEQFF
cdr3_nt: TGTGCCAGCAGCGCCAACAGGGTCAATGAGCAGTTCTTC

j_call: TRBJ1-5
d_call: TRBD1
clone_size: .
v_call: TRBV10-3
cdr3_aa: CAISRDSPAQPQHF
cdr3_nt: TGTGCCATCAGTCGGGACAGTCCCGCTCAGCCCCAGCATTTT

j_call: TRBJ2-6
d_call: .
clone_size: .
v_call: TRBV7-6
cdr3_aa: CASAPAGTGANVLTF
cdr3_nt: TGTGCCAGCGCGCCGGCGGGCACTGGGGCCAACGTCCTGACTTTC

j_call: TRBJ1-4
d_call: .
clone_size: once
v_call: TRBV6-6
cdr3_aa: CASSYSGRPNEKLFF
cdr3_nt: TGTGCCAGCAGTTACTCCGGGAGACCTAATGAAAAACTGTTTTTT

j_call: TRBJ1-2
d_call: .
clone_size: .
v_call: TRBV14
cdr3_aa: CASSQEAGTTNYGYTF
cdr3_nt: TGTGCCAGCAGCCAAGAAGCTGGGACAACTAACTATGGCTACACCTTC

j_call: TRBJ2-3
d_call: TRBD2
clone_size: .
v_call: TRBV29-1
cdr3_aa: CSVVPGLAADTQYF
cdr3_nt: TGCAGCGTTGTCCCGGGACTAGCGGCAGATACGCAGTATTTT

j_call: TRBJ1-2
d_call: .
clone_size: few
v_call: TRBV28
cdr3_aa: CASTGREGLYTF
cdr3_nt: TGTGCCAGCACGGGGCGGGAGGGGCTCTACACCTTC

j_call: TRBJ2-7
d_call: TRBD1
clone_size: .
v_call: TRBV19
cdr3_aa: CASSFGTASEQYF
cdr3_nt: TGTGCCAGTAGTTTTGGGACAGCTTCTGAGCAGTACTTC

j_call: TRBJ1-1
d_call: .
clone_size: .
v_call: TRBV9
cdr3_aa: CASSVDSSLGEAFF
cdr3_nt: TGTGCCAGCAGCGTTGACAGTTCCCTAGGTGAAGCTTTCTTT

j_call: TRBJ2-7
d_call: TRBD2
clone_size: .
v_call: TRBV9
cdr3_aa: CASSVGGSSYEQYF
cdr3_nt: TGTGCCAGCAGCGTGGGCGGGAGTAGTTACGAGCAGTACTTC

j_call: TRBJ2-5
d_call: TRBD2
clone_size: once
v_call: TRBV2
cdr3_aa: CASSEGPLTSGQETQYF
cdr3_nt: TGTGCCAGCAGTGAAGGCCCGCTGACTAGCGGCCAAGAGACCCAGTACTTC

j_call: TRBJ1-1
d_call: .
clone_size: once
v_call: TRBV9
cdr3_aa: CASSVGTLNTEAFF
cdr3_nt: TGTGCCAGCAGCGTAGGTACTTTGAACACTGAAGCTTTCTTT